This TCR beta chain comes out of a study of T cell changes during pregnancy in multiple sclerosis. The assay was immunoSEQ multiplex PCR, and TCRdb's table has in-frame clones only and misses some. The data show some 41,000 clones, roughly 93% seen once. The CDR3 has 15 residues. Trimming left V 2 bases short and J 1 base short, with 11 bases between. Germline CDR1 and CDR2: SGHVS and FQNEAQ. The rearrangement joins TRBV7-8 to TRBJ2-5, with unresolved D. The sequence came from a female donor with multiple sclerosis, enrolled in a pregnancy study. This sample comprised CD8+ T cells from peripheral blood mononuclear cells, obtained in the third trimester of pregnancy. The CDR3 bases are TGTGCCAGCAGCTTACACGAGCTCCTCCAAGAGACCCAGTACTTC. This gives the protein CASSLHELLQETQYF.